This T cell receptor beta chain was recovered during a study of radiotherapy plus CTLA-4 blockade in lung cancer. Study-wide results and limits: TCR clones from tumors expanded in blood after radiotherapy plus ipilimumab.

Assay: immunoSEQ multiplex PCR; the TCRdb copy retains only in-frame clones and omits some. The sample lists 70,000 to 90,000 clones; approximately 86% were seen once. The J segment lost 6 bases and the V segment lost 6 bases, leaving 11 bases of the junction unmatched. CDR1 and CDR2 (germline): LNHDA, SQIVND (reference sequence). The CDR3 loop spans 15 amino acids. About this clone itself: Its matching antigen is unknown.

The rearrangement joins TRBV19 to TRBJ1-5; 7 bases align to TRBD1. This TCR was recovered from a human donor with non-small cell lung cancer who had stable disease on radiotherapy plus ipilimumab. The sequences come from peripheral blood, collected from a patient treated with radiotherapy plus ipilimumab. The CDR3 DNA is TGTGCCAGTAGCAAGCTCCGGGACAGTCTTCAGCCCCAGCATTTT. This gives the protein CASSKLRDSLQPQHF.